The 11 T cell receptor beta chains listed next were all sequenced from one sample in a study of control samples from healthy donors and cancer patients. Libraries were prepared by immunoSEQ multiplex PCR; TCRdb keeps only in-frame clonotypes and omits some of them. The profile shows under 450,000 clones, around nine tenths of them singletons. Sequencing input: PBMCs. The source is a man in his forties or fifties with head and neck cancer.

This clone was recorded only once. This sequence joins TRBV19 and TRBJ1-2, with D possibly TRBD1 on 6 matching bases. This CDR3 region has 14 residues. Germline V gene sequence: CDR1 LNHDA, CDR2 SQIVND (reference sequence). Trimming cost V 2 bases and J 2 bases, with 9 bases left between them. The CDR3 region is CASSITGSNYGYTF. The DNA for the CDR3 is TGTGCCAGTAGTATAACAGGGTCCAACTATGGCTACACCTTC.

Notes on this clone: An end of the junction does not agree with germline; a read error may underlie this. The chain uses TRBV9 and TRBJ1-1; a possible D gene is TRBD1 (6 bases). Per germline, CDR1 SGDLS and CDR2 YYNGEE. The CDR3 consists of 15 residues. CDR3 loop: CASSAVIRDKRSVSF. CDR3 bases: TGTGCCAGCAGCGCGGTTATAAGGGACAAGCGCTCTGTGTCGTTT.

CDR3 in DNA: TGTGCCAGCGCTGCTGGGGCCAGATCAGAGACCCAGTACTTC. Its translation: CASAAGARSETQYF. This chain uses TRBV14 with TRBJ2-5; D perhaps matches TRBD1 (5 bases). Trimming took off 8 bases at V and 4 bases at J, with 17 bases between the two ends. CDR3 length: 14 amino acids. Germline V gene data show CDR1 as SGHDN and CDR2 as FVKESK.

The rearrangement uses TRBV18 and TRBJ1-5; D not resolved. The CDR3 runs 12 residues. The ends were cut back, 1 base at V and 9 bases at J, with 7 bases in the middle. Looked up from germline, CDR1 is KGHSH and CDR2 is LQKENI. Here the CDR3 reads CASSPREGPQHF. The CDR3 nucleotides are TGTGCCAGCTCACCACGGGAGGGGCCCCAGCATTTT.

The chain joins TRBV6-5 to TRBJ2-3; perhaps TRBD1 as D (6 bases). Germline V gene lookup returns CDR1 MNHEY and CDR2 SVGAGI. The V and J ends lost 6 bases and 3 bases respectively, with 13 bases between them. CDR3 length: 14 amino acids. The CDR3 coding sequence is TGTGCCAGCAGCCGGACAGTTAGGACAGATACGCAGTATTTT. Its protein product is CASSRTVRTDTQYF.

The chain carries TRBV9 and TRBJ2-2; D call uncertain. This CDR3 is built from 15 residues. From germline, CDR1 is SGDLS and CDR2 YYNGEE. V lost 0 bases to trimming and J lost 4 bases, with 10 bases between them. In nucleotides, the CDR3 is TGTGCCAGCAGCGTAGGTACTACGAGCACCGGGGAGCTGTTTTTT. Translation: CASSVGTTSTGELFF.

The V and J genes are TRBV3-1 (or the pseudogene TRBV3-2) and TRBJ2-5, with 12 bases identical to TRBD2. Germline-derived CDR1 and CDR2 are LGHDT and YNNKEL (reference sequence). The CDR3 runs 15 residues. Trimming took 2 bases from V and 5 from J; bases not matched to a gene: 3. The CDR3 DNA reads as TGTGCCAGCAGCCAACTAGCGGGGGGGCACGAGACCCAGTACTTC. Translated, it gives CASSQLAGGHETQYF.

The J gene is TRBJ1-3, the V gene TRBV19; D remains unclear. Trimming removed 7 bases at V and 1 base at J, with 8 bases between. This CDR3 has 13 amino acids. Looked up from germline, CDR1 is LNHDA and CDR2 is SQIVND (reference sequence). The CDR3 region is CASTRGSGNTIYF. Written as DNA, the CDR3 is TGTGCCAGTACCCGCGGGTCTGGAAACACCATATATTTT.

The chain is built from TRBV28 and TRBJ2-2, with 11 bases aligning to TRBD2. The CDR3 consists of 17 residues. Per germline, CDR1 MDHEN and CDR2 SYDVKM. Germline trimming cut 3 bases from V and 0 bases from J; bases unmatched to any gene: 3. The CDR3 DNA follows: TGTGCCAGCAGTTTCACGACTAGCGGGGCGAACACCGGGGAGCTGTTTTTT. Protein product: CASSFTTSGANTGELFF.

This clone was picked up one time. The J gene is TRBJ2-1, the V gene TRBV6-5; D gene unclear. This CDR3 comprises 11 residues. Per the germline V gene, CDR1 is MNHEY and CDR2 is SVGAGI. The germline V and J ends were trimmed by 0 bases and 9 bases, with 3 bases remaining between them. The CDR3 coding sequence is TGTGCCAGCAGTTACTCGTCTGAGCAGTTCTTC. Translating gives CASSYSSEQFF.

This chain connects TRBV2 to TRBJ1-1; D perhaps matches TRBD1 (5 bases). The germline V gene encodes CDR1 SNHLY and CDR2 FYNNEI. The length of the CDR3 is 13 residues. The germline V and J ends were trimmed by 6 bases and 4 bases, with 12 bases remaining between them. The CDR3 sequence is CASRGGLFTEAFF. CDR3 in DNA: TGTGCCAGCAGGGGGGGACTTTTCACTGAAGCTTTCTTT. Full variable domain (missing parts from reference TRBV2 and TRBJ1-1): EPEVTQTPSHQVTQMGQEVILRCVPISNHLYFYWYRQILGQKVEFLVSFYNNEISEKSEIFDDQFSVERPDGSNFTLKIRSTKLEDSAMYFCASRGGLFTEAFFGQGTRLTVV.